Below, one T cell receptor (beta chain) is given with its context. This sample was included in a study of shared clonotypes between healthy human individuals. Study as a whole: Each donor had three CD4 naive, three CD4 memory, two CD8 naive and one CD8 memory plate.

Repertoires were generated with immunoSEQ multiplex PCR, while TCRdb's copy carries only in-frame clones and drops some. The sample lists 190,000 or so clones; 65% to 80% were seen once. Trimming stripped 4 bases from V and 5 bases from J, with 15 bases between. The CDR3 runs 14 residues. Germline CDR1 and CDR2: SNHLY and FYNNEI. Researchers partitioned CD4+ cells into CD45RA+ naive and CD45RA-negative memory subsets. The chain recombines TRBV2 with TRBJ2-7; a weak D match, TRBD2 (7 bases). The receptor was isolated from a man aged 25-45 years in good health. The specimen was memory CD4+ T cells sorted from blood. The subset here: CD45RA-negative fraction. CDR3 residues: CASSGWQGRDEQYF. As DNA, the CDR3 is TGTGCCAGCAGTGGTTGGCAGGGGAGGGACGAGCAGTACTTC.